Following are 25 T cell receptor beta chains from one sample sequenced in a study of cytomegalovirus exposure and HLA in healthy donors. The PCR was carried out with 60 Vbeta primers and 13 Jbeta primers. Measured with immunoSEQ multiplex PCR; TCRdb has only the in-frame clones, and not every one. The sample has about 74,000 clones. The sample taken for sequencing was PBMCs. The receptor source for this set is a female donor in good health and CMV-seropositive.

The rearrangement links TRBV5-1 to TRBJ2-3; maybe TRBD2 (6 bases). Germline CDR1 is SGHRS and CDR2 is YFSETQ. The CDR3 extends over 16 amino acids. V dropped 0 bases and J dropped 10 bases, with 21 bases sitting between them. CDR3 DNA sequence: TGCGCCAGCAGCTTGGAACGTAGACTAGGAATTCTGGCGCAGTATTTT. Encoded protein: CASSLERRLGILAQYF.

The V call is TRBV7-8, the J call TRBJ2-2; 7 nucleotides agree with TRBD1. This CDR3 is built from 16 residues. V shed 4 bases, J shed 0 bases, and the junction held 5 bases outside the gene matches. Germline CDR1 reads SGHVS; CDR2 reads FQNEAQ. DNA of the CDR3: TGTGCCAGCAGCTATGGGACAGCTTCGAACACCGGGGAGCTGTTTTTT. This sequence encodes CASSYGTASNTGELFF.

The chain joins TRBV10-3 to TRBJ2-3; D possibly corresponds to TRBD2 (6 bases). V lost 1 base, J lost 2 bases, and 13 bases lay in between. The CDR3 is 16 residues long. CDR1 is ENHRY and CDR2 is SYGVKD in the germline V gene. The CDR3 is CAISEYGGAFTDTQYF. For the CDR3, the DNA is TGTGCCATCAGTGAGTATGGAGGGGCCTTCACAGATACGCAGTATTTT.

This chain uses TRBV18 with TRBJ1-2; no firm D call. Trimming cost V 1 base and J 2 bases, with 11 bases left between them. This CDR3 is 15 amino acids long. CDR1 KGHSH and CDR2 LQKENI come from the germline V gene. CDR3 nucleotides: TGTGCCAGCTCACCACTTGCGGGCCCAAACTATGGCTACACCTTC. Encoded protein: CASSPLAGPNYGYTF.

The rearrangement uses TRBV7-9 and TRBJ2-1; 11 bases agree with TRBD2. The CDR3 loop spans 15 amino acids. The V gene end was trimmed by 3 bases and the J gene end by 6 bases; junction bases not matched to a gene: 4. The V gene's germline CDR1 is SEHNR and CDR2 FQNEAQ (reference sequence). CDR3 in amino acids: CASSFGTSGTNEQFF. The CDR3, as DNA: TGTGCCAGCAGCTTCGGGACTAGCGGTACCAATGAGCAGTTCTTC.

The chain is built from TRBV10-1 and TRBJ1-1; 9 bases agree with TRBD1. J gave up 6 bases and V 6 bases, and 8 bases lay outside the gene matches. The CDR3 spans 14 residues. Looked up from germline, CDR1 is WNHNN and CDR2 is SYGVQD (reference sequence). This CDR3 reads CASRKRDRVSEAFF. CDR3 DNA: TGCGCCAGCAGAAAAAGGGACAGGGTTTCTGAAGCTTTCTTT.

The genes are TRBV28 and TRBJ1-5; 7 nucleotides align to TRBD1. The germline V gene has CDR1 MDHEN and CDR2 SYDVKM. The CDR3 loop spans 15 amino acids. The J segment lost 0 bases and the V segment lost 5 bases, leaving 4 bases of the junction unmatched. Here the CDR3 DNA reads TGTGCCAGCAGTGGGGGGACAGTTAGCAATCAGCCCCAGCATTTT. Translation gives CASSGGTVSNQPQHF.

This sequence joins TRBV13 and TRBJ2-7; TRBD2 is a possible D gene (5 bases). The CDR3 contains 11 residues. CDR1 is PRHDT and CDR2 is FYEKMQ in the germline V gene (reference sequence). Trimming pared 5 bases from V and 6 bases from J, leaving 8 bases between. The CDR3 sequence is CASSAGLEQYF. CDR3 sequence (DNA): TGTGCCAGCAGCGCGGGTCTCGAGCAGTACTTC.

The chain carries TRBV20-1 and TRBJ1-1; the match to TRBD1 covers 7 bases. The germline gives CDR1 DFQATT, CDR2 SNEGSKA (reference sequence). The CDR3 has 11 residues. V dropped 5 bases and J dropped 11; count of bases not matched to a gene: 8. For the CDR3, the DNA is TGCAGTGCTCACAGGGGAGGTAGGGCTTTCTTT. This translates into CSAHRGGRAFF.

The V gene is TRBV5-5, the J gene TRBJ2-7, with TRBD1 identical over 7 bases. The CDR3 loop spans 18 amino acids. The germline V gene encodes CDR1 SGHKS and CDR2 YYEKEE (reference sequence). Germline trimming cut 4 bases from V and 1 base from J; bases unmatched to any gene: 17. The CDR3 loop is CASSMRMTGPSWSYEQYF. As DNA, the CDR3 is TGTGCCAGCAGCATGAGAATGACAGGGCCGTCGTGGTCCTACGAGCAGTACTTC.

This chain uses TRBV30 with TRBJ1-3, with D tentatively TRBD1 (6 bases). The germline gives CDR1 GTSNPN, CDR2 SVGIG (reference sequence). CDR3 length: 13 residues. V was pared by 5 bases and J by 0 bases, with 8 bases between. As DNA, the CDR3 is TGTGCCTGGGAACAGGGCTCTGGAAACACCATATATTTT. Translation: CAWEQGSGNTIYF.

The gene calls are TRBV7-3 and TRBJ2-7; 9 bases map to TRBD1. Germline CDR1 reads SGHTA; CDR2 reads FQGTGA. The CDR3 loop spans 14 amino acids. The ends lost 4 bases at V and 5 bases at J; junction bases unmatched: 6. Here the CDR3 DNA reads TGTGCCAGCAGCTACGGGACAGGGAGCGACGAGCAGTACTTC. Its protein product is CASSYGTGSDEQYF.

This sequence joins TRBV27 and TRBJ1-5, with TRBD1 identical over 9 bases. Germline lookup yields CDR1 MNHEY and CDR2 SMNVEV (reference sequence). This CDR3 spans 16 amino acids. The trim removed 4 bases at V and 2 bases at J, leaving 6 bases unmatched. The CDR3 coding sequence is TGTGCCAGCAGTTCGGGGACAGGGAGGGGCAATCAGCCCCAGCATTTT. Its protein is CASSSGTGRGNQPQHF.

V and J are TRBV13 and TRBJ2-1; D is unresolved. V lost 5 bases and J 7 bases, leaving 12 bases between the germline ends. The CDR3 consists of 13 residues. Germline V gives CDR1 PRHDT, CDR2 FYEKMQ (reference sequence). Here the CDR3 reads CASSPLTLNEQFF. The CDR3 nucleotides are TGTGCCAGCAGCCCCCTAACGCTTAATGAGCAGTTCTTC. Full variable domain (outside the CDR3, taken from reference TRBV13 and TRBJ2-1): AAGVIQSPRHLIKEKRETATLKCYPIPRHDTVYWYQQGPGQDPQFLISFYEKMQSDKGSIPDRFSAQQFSDYHSELNMSSLELGDSALYFCASSPLTLNEQFFGPGTRLTVL.

The rearrangement uses TRBV7-2 and TRBJ2-2; D perhaps matches TRBD1 (5 bases). Trimming shortened V by 4 bases and J by 0 bases, and 12 bases separated the two germline ends. Germline-derived CDR1 and CDR2 are SGHTA and FQGNSA. This CDR3 spans 16 amino acids. The CDR3 region has the DNA TGTGCCAGCAGCTCACAAGGCAGGGCGAACACCGGGGAGCTGTTTTTT. Encoded protein: CASSSQGRANTGELFF. Full variable domain (missing parts from reference TRBV7-2 and TRBJ2-2): GAGVSQSPSNKVTEKGKDVELRCDPISGHTALYWYRQSLGQGLEFLIYFQGNSAPDKSGLPSDRFSAERTGGSVSTLTIQRTQQEDSAVYLCASSSQGRANTGELFFGEGSRLTVL.

This chain joins TRBV11-2 and TRBJ1-6; TRBD1 is a possible D gene (6 bases). CDR3 size: 17 residues. Per the germline V gene, CDR1 is SGHAT and CDR2 is FQNNGV. V dropped 1 base and J dropped 0 bases, with 10 bases sitting between them. The DNA of the CDR3 is TGTGCCAGCAGCTTAGGAGACAGGAGCTCCTATAATTCACCCCTCCACTTT. Amino acids: CASSLGDRSSYNSPLHF.

This chain joins TRBV7-2 and TRBJ1-2, with TRBD1 identical over 11 bases. CDR3 length: 14 amino acids. CDR1 and CDR2 from the germline V gene are SGHTA and FQGNSA. V was pared by 4 bases and J by 8 bases, with 6 bases of the junction left unmatched. In DNA, the CDR3 is TGTGCCAGCAGCTCGGACAGGGGGCGATACGGCTACACCTTC. Amino acids: CASSSDRGRYGYTF.

The rearrangement uses TRBV11-3 and TRBJ2-2, with TRBD2 as a possible D gene (6 bases). The CDR3 has 17 residues. Trimming pared 0 bases from V and 0 bases from J, leaving 11 bases between. CDR1 is SGHNT and CDR2 is YENEEA in the germline V gene. CDR3 loop: CASSLEAGLTNTGELFF. CDR3 coding DNA: TGTGCCAGCAGCTTAGAGGCGGGACTCACGAACACCGGGGAGCTGTTTTTT.

The J gene is TRBJ2-7, the V gene TRBV29-1; D is perhaps TRBD1 (5 bases). This CDR3 has 12 amino acids. The V end was cut by 7 bases, the J end by 2 bases, with 12 bases between. The germline CDR1 and CDR2 sequences are SQVTM and ANQGSEA. CDR3 nucleotide sequence: TGCAGCGCTAACGACAGAGCCTACGAGCAGTACTTC. This codes for CSANDRAYEQYF.

The V gene is TRBV11-3, the J gene TRBJ2-1; tentative D call: TRBD2 (5 bases). CDR1 and CDR2 from the germline V gene are SGHNT and YENEEA. The CDR3 runs 13 residues. V dropped 6 bases and J dropped 5 bases, with 11 bases sitting between them. For the CDR3, the DNA is TGTGCCAGCAGTTCCGGGATCAACAATGAGCAGTTCTTC. Residues: CASSSGINNEQFF.

V usage is TRBV7-2 and J usage is TRBJ2-3; maybe TRBD2 (7 bases). The CDR3 is made up of 16 amino acids. The V gene lost 5 bases and the J gene lost 5 bases, with 20 bases spanning the gap. Germline values: CDR1 SGHTA, CDR2 FQGNSA. This CDR3 is CASSPQAGTSIDTQYF. CDR3 coding DNA: TGTGCCAGCAGCCCCCAAGCGGGGACATCGATAGATACGCAGTATTTT.

The rearrangement links TRBV6-5 to TRBJ1-1; D is undetermined. Trimming shortened V by 0 bases and J by 5 bases, and 13 bases separated the two germline ends. In germline, CDR1 is MNHEY, CDR2 SVGAGI. The CDR3 is 15 amino acids. CDR3 nucleotide sequence: TGTGCCAGCAGTTACTCGGAGGCGGTATATACTGAAGCTTTCTTT. Protein: CASSYSEAVYTEAFF.

The rearrangement uses TRBV14 and TRBJ1-5; 7 positions match TRBD1. The junction had 8 bases not matched to a gene; V was cut back by 3 bases and J by 3 bases. Germline V gives CDR1 SGHDN, CDR2 FVKESK. The CDR3 consists of 16 residues. This CDR3 reads CASSHPRGDFNQPQHF. The CDR3 coding sequence is TGTGCCAGCAGCCACCCCAGGGGGGACTTCAATCAGCCCCAGCATTTT.

This chain connects TRBV19 to TRBJ2-5; weak D call: TRBD1 (6 bases). CDR3 length: 15 residues. Per the germline V gene, CDR1 is LNHDA and CDR2 is SQIVND (reference sequence). V gave up 6 bases and J gave up 4 bases, with 18 bases separating them. This CDR3 is CASRRGGTRGETQYF. The CDR3 bases are TGTGCCAGTAGGCGAGGGGGAACCAGGGGAGAGACCCAGTACTTC.

The V and J genes are TRBV19 and TRBJ1-5; D possibly corresponds to TRBD1 (6 bases). CDR1 is LNHDA and CDR2 is SQIVND in the germline V gene (reference sequence). V dropped 8 bases and J dropped 0 bases, with 14 bases sitting between them. The CDR3 has 15 residues. The CDR3 loop reads CASRQGQYSNQPQHF. DNA for the CDR3: TGTGCCAGTCGTCAGGGGCAGTATAGCAATCAGCCCCAGCATTTT.